Sequencing of this TCR beta chain was carried out in a study of response to subunit inactivated influenza vaccine (dated by TCRdb to 2017 to 2018). Concerning the study at large: Deep quantitative T cell receptor repertoire profiling was used in the study to track responses to a trivalent subunit inactivated influenza vaccine. Broader findings and caveats from the paper: The authors proposed that each seasonal influenza vaccination may bring in only a limited number of new T cells.

Remarks on this clonotype: Its target antigen remains unknown. No base qualities exist here, and no much larger clone lies one base off it.

Libraries were constructed by RT-PCR. Instrument used: Illumina HiSeq 2500. TCRdb reran the public reads through fastp at Q25 and MiXCR, keeping productive beta chains. Identical CDR3 protein sequences are pooled into one entry, listed with their most common genes and DNA. The sample yields more than 600,000 distinct CDR3 sequences; roughly 20% were counted once. In total, the top ten clones hold under 13% of the sample. The CDR3 covers 15 residues, taking in both the cysteine and the phenylalanine. Only the CDR3 DNA stays, 45 bases, in frame from base 1. The germline V gene (reference sequence) provides CDR1 DFQATT and CDR2 SNEGSKA. V and J are truncated by 1 base and 0 bases respectively, leaving an intervening sequence of 12 bases.

The sample was PBMCs from blood, taken approximately 5 days after vaccination. In this chain, TRBV20-1 is recombined with TRBJ1-1, and the D gene may be TRBD1, 5 bases matching. The TCR sequence derives from a man aged 45-65 years who received an inactivated influenza vaccine. Donor details come from another sample of the same person, matched by shared clones. The CDR3 region has the sequence CSARANRGVNTEAFF. In nucleotide form, the sequence is TGCAGTGCTAGAGCTAATCGGGGGGTGAACACTGAAGCTTTCTTT.